This T cell receptor (beta chain) was sequenced during a study of blood T cell repertoires in COVID-19. In the study's own analysis: From reference gene primer amplification, estimates of nucleated cell counts were derived. TCRdb keeps only in-frame clones here, not all; method: immunoSEQ multiplex PCR. The DNA was the basis for D and trimming; V, J and clone size are from that table. This sample has 140,000 to 150,000 clones, with about 77% found just once. Germline CDR1 is MDHEN and CDR2 is SYDVKM. V was clipped by 3 bases and J by 4 bases; unmatched bases: 15. The CDR3 length is 18 residues. The J gene is TRBJ2-5, the V gene TRBV28; 9 bases match TRBD1. The origin of this receptor is a man aged 55 to 69 with acute or convalescent COVID-19. Sequenced input: peripheral blood. This CDR3 is CASSFGDLQGAQVETQYF. The CDR3 DNA is TGTGCCAGCAGTTTTGGCGATTTACAGGGGGCTCAGGTAGAGACCCAGTACTTC.